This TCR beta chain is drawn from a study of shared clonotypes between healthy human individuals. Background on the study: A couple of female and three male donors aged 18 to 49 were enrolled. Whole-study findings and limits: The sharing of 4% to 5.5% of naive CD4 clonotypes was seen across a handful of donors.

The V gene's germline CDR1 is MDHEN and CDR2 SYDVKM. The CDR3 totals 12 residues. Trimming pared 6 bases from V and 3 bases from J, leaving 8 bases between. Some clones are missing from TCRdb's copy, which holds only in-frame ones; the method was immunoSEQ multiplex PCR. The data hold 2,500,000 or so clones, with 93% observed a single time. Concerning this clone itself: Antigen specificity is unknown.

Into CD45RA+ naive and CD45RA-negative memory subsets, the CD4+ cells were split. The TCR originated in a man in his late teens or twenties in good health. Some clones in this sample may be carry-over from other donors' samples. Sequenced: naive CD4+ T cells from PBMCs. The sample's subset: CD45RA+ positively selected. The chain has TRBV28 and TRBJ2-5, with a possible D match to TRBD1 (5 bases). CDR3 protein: CASSQTEETQYF. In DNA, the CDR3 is TGTGCCAGCAGCCAGACAGAAGAGACCCAGTACTTC.